Listed below are T cell receptor beta chains from one sample, sequenced in a study of identical twins. TCRdb itself ran the 5' RACE reads through MiXCR, one entry per CDR3 protein. The table includes about 470,000 distinct CDR3 sequences, roughly a quarter detected once. The same sample was also studied in work on T cells expressing NK-cell markers.

The source material was CD4+ T cells sorted from blood. The receptors were gathered from a woman in her late teens or twenties in good health. Each CDR3 is given with its conserved first and last residue. Fields, in order: clone size, J gene, V gene, D gene, CDR3 DNA, CDR3 protein. The D gene is left open where the match is weak. Some rows mark clone size as missing; the rest say once, few, many or name a class of expanded clone.

size: NA
J: TRBJ2-7
V: TRBV5-6
D: TRBD1
DNA: TGTGCCAGCAGCCTGGGACAGGGGTGGAACGAGCAGTACTTC
CDR3: CASSLGQGWNEQYF

size: NA
J: TRBJ2-3
V: TRBV20-1
D: NA
DNA: TGCAGTGCCTTAGGGGACTCTACAGATACGCAGTATTTT
CDR3: CSALGDSTDTQYF

size: NA
J: TRBJ1-2
V: TRBV27
D: TRBD1
DNA: TGTGCCAGCAGTTCCCACAGGGGGAGGGTGGACTATGGCTACACCTTC
CDR3: CASSSHRGRVDYGYTF

size: few
J: TRBJ1-5
V: TRBV7-2
D: NA
DNA: TGTGCCAGCAGCTTTTGGCAGGGAAATCAGCCCCAGCATTTT
CDR3: CASSFWQGNQPQHF

size: NA
J: TRBJ2-1
V: TRBV20-1
D: TRBD2
DNA: TGCAGTGCCCGAGGGGGACTAGCGCTCAATGAGCAGTTCTTC
CDR3: CSARGGLALNEQFF

size: NA
J: TRBJ1-5
V: TRBV20-1
D: NA
DNA: TGCAGTGCTAGATTGGGGAGGGAGCCCCAGCATTTT
CDR3: CSARLGREPQHF

size: NA
J: TRBJ2-2
V: TRBV20-1
D: NA
DNA: TGCAGTGCTAGAAAGGGGCCGGACACCGGGGAGCTGTTTTTT
CDR3: CSARKGPDTGELFF

size: NA
J: TRBJ2-5
V: TRBV9
D: TRBD2
DNA: TGTGCCAGCAGCATCCGACTAGCGCCTCAAGAGACCCAGTACTTC
CDR3: CASSIRLAPQETQYF

size: NA
J: TRBJ2-3
V: TRBV5-1
D: TRBD1
DNA: TGCGCCAGCAGCTACGACAGGGGTTTTGGCACAGATACGCAGTATTTT
CDR3: CASSYDRGFGTDTQYF

size: few
J: TRBJ2-3
V: TRBV2
D: TRBD2
DNA: TGTGCCAGCACCCTACTAGCGGATGCTAGCACAGATACGCAGTATTTT
CDR3: CASTLLADASTDTQYF

size: NA
J: TRBJ2-5
V: TRBV12-3/TRBV12-4
D: NA
DNA: TGTGCCAGCAGTTTCTCCACAGGGACCCAGTACTTC
CDR3: CASSFSTGTQYF

size: few
J: TRBJ1-5
V: TRBV7-3
D: NA
DNA: TGTGCCAGCAGCTTAACACGGGATCAGCCCCAGCATTTT
CDR3: CASSLTRDQPQHF

size: few
J: TRBJ2-5
V: TRBV18
D: TRBD2
DNA: TGTGCCAGCTCACCACCCGGTCTAGCGGTGTACTTC
CDR3: CASSPPGLAVYF

size: NA
J: TRBJ1-2
V: TRBV9
D: NA
DNA: TGTGCCAGCAGCGAAAACCCGGGGGACCACACCTTC
CDR3: CASSENPGDHTF

size: few
J: TRBJ2-1
V: TRBV5-1
D: TRBD2
DNA: TGCGCCAGCAGCTTGGGTGAGGTAATAGCGGGGGGCAATGAGCAGTTCTTC
CDR3: CASSLGEVIAGGNEQFF

size: NA
J: TRBJ1-5
V: TRBV3-1
D: TRBD1
DNA: TGTGCCAGCAGCCATGAAGGGACAGTCAATCAGCCCCAGCATTTT
CDR3: CASSHEGTVNQPQHF

size: few
J: TRBJ2-2
V: TRBV12-3/TRBV12-4
D: NA
DNA: TGTGCCAGCGGCCGCCTAGGGCCCGGGGAGCTGTTTTTT
CDR3: CASGRLGPGELFF

size: NA
J: TRBJ2-1
V: TRBV5-1
D: NA
DNA: TGCGCCAGCAGCTGGACGCAGGGGTTAGAGCAGTTCTTC
CDR3: CASSWTQGLEQFF

size: NA
J: TRBJ2-6
V: TRBV25-1
D: NA
DNA: TGTGCCAGCAGACCCCTGGATGGTCCCAGGGCCAACGTCCTGACTTTC
CDR3: CASRPLDGPRANVLTF

size: NA
J: TRBJ1-6
V: TRBV20-1
D: NA
DNA: TGCAGTGCTAGAGATGGGGGTGGGAAGGCCCTCCACTTT
CDR3: CSARDGGGKALHF